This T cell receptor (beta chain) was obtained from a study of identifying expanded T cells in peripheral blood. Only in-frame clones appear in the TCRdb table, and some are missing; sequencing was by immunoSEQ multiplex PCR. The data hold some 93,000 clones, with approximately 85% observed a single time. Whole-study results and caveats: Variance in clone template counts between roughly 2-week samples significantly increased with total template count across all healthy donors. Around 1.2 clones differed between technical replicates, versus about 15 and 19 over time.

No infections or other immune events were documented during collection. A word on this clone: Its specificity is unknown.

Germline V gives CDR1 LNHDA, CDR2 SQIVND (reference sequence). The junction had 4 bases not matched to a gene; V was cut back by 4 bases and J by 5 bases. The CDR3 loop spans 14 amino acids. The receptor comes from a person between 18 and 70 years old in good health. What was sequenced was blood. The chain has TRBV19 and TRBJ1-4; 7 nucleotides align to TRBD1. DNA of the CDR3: TGTGCCAGTAGTACCTTACAGGGGAATGAAAAACTGTTTTTT. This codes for CASSTLQGNEKLFF.